This is a list of T cell receptor beta chains from one sample in a study of blood T cell repertoires in COVID-19. The repertoire was sequenced with immunoSEQ multiplex PCR; TCRdb's copy has only in-frame clones and lacks some. The sample lists hundreds of thousands of clones, 75% to 90% occurring once. The material sequenced was peripheral blood. The receptors come from a man aged 18 to 35 with COVID-19, enrolled during active disease. CDR3s include the opening cysteine and the closing phenylalanine or tryptophan. D genes are given only for firm matches. Rows give clone size only sometimes, using once, few, many, or a class for an expanded clone.

v_gene: TRBV24-1; d_gene: -; j_gene: TRBJ1-2; abundance: -; CDR3nt: TGTGCCACCAGTGCCACCAGGTCCTATGGCTACACCTTC; CDR3aa: CATSATRSYGYTF
v_gene: TRBV9; d_gene: -; j_gene: TRBJ2-1; abundance: -; CDR3nt: TGTGCCAGCAGCGTATCTTCCCGGGGGGCTGACGGTGAGCAGTTCTTC; CDR3aa: CASSVSSRGADGEQFF
v_gene: TRBV9; d_gene: -; j_gene: TRBJ1-2; abundance: -; CDR3nt: TGTGCCAGCAGCGTAACCTACGAGGCCTATGGCTACACCTTC; CDR3aa: CASSVTYEAYGYTF
v_gene: TRBV5-1; d_gene: TRBD1; j_gene: TRBJ2-3; abundance: once; CDR3nt: TGCGCCAGCAGAGCTCTCGGGACAGGGGGTGATGATACGCAGTATTTT; CDR3aa: CASRALGTGGDDTQYF
v_gene: TRBV10-3; d_gene: -; j_gene: TRBJ2-5; abundance: -; CDR3nt: TGTGCCATCAGTGAGTCATCAACAGGCGTTTCGACCGAGACCCAGTACTTC; CDR3aa: CAISESSTGVSTETQYF
v_gene: TRBV7-2; d_gene: -; j_gene: TRBJ2-1; abundance: -; CDR3nt: TGTGCCAGCAGCTACCCGACAGGCGGACAAGATGAGCAGTTCTTC; CDR3aa: CASSYPTGGQDEQFF
v_gene: TRBV6-5; d_gene: TRBD2; j_gene: TRBJ2-5; abundance: -; CDR3nt: TGTGCCAGCAGTTACGAAGCGGGAGGTGTTGAGACCCAGTACTTC; CDR3aa: CASSYEAGGVETQYF
v_gene: TRBV5-1; d_gene: TRBD2; j_gene: TRBJ2-5; abundance: once; CDR3nt: TGCGCCAGCACTCTAGCGGGAGGATGGGAGACCCAGTACTTC; CDR3aa: CASTLAGGWETQYF
v_gene: TRBV29-1; d_gene: TRBD2; j_gene: TRBJ2-1; abundance: -; CDR3nt: TGCAGCGCCAAAGCGGGAGGGAAGAATGGTGAGCAGTTCTTC; CDR3aa: CSAKAGGKNGEQFF
v_gene: TRBV7-7; d_gene: -; j_gene: TRBJ2-5; abundance: -; CDR3nt: TGTGCTAGCAGCTTGGGGGGAGAGGGTGTTTCAGAGACCCAGTACTTC; CDR3aa: CASSLGGEGVSETQYF
v_gene: TRBV6-5; d_gene: -; j_gene: TRBJ1-1; abundance: -; CDR3nt: TGTGCCAGCAGTTATTTGGGGCGCGGAGCTGAAGCTTTCTTT; CDR3aa: CASSYLGRGAEAFF
v_gene: TRBV5-1; d_gene: -; j_gene: TRBJ2-7; abundance: -; CDR3nt: TGCGCCAGCAGCTTAGGAAGGACAGTGGGCTACGAGCAGTACTTC; CDR3aa: CASSLGRTVGYEQYF
v_gene: TRBV7-6; d_gene: TRBD2; j_gene: TRBJ2-3; abundance: -; CDR3nt: TGTGCCAGCAGCTTAGCATATGGCGGGGGATCCACAGATACGCAGTATTTT; CDR3aa: CASSLAYGGGSTDTQYF
v_gene: TRBV5-1; d_gene: -; j_gene: TRBJ2-3; abundance: -; CDR3nt: TGCGCCAGCAGCTTTATCGGAGATACGCAGTATTTT; CDR3aa: CASSFIGDTQYF
v_gene: TRBV19; d_gene: TRBD2; j_gene: TRBJ2-3; abundance: -; CDR3nt: TGTGCCAGTCGCTGGGTAGCGGGGGGGCAACCAGATACGCAGTATTTT; CDR3aa: CASRWVAGGQPDTQYF
v_gene: TRBV6-6; d_gene: -; j_gene: TRBJ2-7; abundance: -; CDR3nt: TGTGCCAGCAGCTCCCAGCAGGACTACGAGCAGTACTTC; CDR3aa: CASSSQQDYEQYF
v_gene: TRBV6-1; d_gene: -; j_gene: TRBJ2-4; abundance: -; CDR3nt: TGTGCCAGCAGTGAAGCTGGCGGGTCTAACATTCAGTACTTC; CDR3aa: CASSEAGGSNIQYF